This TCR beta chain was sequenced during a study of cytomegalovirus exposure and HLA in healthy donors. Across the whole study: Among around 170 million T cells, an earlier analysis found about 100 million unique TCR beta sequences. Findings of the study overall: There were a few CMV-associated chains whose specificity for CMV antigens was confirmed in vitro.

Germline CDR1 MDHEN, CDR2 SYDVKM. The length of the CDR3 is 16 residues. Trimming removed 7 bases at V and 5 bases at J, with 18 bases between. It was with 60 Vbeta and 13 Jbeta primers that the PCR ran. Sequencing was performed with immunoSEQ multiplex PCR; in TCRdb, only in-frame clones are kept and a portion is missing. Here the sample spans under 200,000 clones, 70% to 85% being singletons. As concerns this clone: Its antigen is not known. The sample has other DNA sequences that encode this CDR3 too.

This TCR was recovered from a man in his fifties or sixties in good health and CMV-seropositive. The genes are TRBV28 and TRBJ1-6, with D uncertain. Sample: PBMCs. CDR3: CASIPARGKNNSPLHF. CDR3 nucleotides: TGTGCCAGCATCCCTGCCAGAGGAAAGAATAATTCACCCCTCCACTTT.